The T cell receptor beta chain described here comes from a study of T-cell reconstitution after alpha-beta-depleted transplantation in children. Study outcomes and limitations: After one year, T-cell counts and TCRbeta diversity mostly came from new T cells. By about two months after transplant, alpha-beta T cells reportedly arose from several hundred graft clones that had expanded. The study traced high day-60 TCRbeta diversity in some patients to surviving recipient T cells and thymic progenitors.

This clonotype was detected ten times or more. Its target is not known. Preparation of the TCRbeta library involved a method that used unique molecular identifiers. Each CDR3 protein is one row after TCRdb ran MiXCR on the PCR reads. This table has about 110,000 distinct CDR3 sequences, about 6.4% appearing once. This receptor was identified in a male patient aged 2-15 years who had a stem cell transplant for acute lymphoblastic leukemia, so the T cells may come from the graft donor. The sample here was PBMCs, mostly from graft donor cells, taken 360 days after TCRalphabeta/CD19-depleted stem cell transplant.

CDR3 sequence reads: CASSYRRGTEAFF. The CDR3 bases are TGTGCCAGCAGTTACCGGCGGGGAACTGAAGCTTTCTTT. The rearrangement links TRBV6-5 to TRBJ1-1; D not resolved. CDR3 size: 13 residues. With 2 bases removed from V and 5 bases from J, the gap between germline ends came to 9 bases. Germline V CDR1 and CDR2: MNHEY, SVGAGI.